One sample yielded the 5 T cell receptor beta chains listed below, sequenced in a study of cytomegalovirus exposure and HLA in healthy donors. PCR amplification relied on 60 Vbeta primers (plus 13 Jbeta primers). TCRdb keeps only in-frame clones here, not all; method: immunoSEQ multiplex PCR. The repertoire shows 150,000 or so clones; the top ten hold about 1.7%. Sequenced input: PBMCs. The receptors were sampled from a woman aged 50 to 65 in good health and CMV-seronegative.

The chain joins TRBV6-6 to TRBJ1-3; no firm D call. The CDR3 is 16 amino acids. Germline CDR1 MNHNY, CDR2 SVGAGI (reference sequence). Trimming left V 0 bases short and J 4 bases short, with 13 bases between. The CDR3 region is CASSYSEWAGGNTIYF. In DNA, the CDR3 is TGTGCCAGCAGTTACTCGGAATGGGCAGGCGGAAACACCATATATTTT.

This chain joins TRBV5-1 and TRBJ2-3; D not resolved. Germline V CDR1 and CDR2: SGHRS, YFSETQ. Trimming shortened V by 4 bases and J by 4 bases, and 7 bases separated the two germline ends. The CDR3 spans 12 residues. The CDR3 reads CASSEVADTQYF. DNA for the CDR3: TGCGCCAGCAGCGAGGTTGCAGATACGCAGTATTTT.

The chain joins TRBV20-1 to TRBJ2-3, with unresolved D. This CDR3 has 11 amino acids. CDR1 DFQATT and CDR2 SNEGSKA come from the germline V gene (reference sequence). CDR3 in amino acids: CALPRSDTQYF. In DNA form, the CDR3 reads TGCGCCTTACCTAGGTCAGATACGCAGTATTTT.

V is TRBV9 and J is TRBJ2-7, with a tentative D call TRBD2 (5 bases). CDR1 is SGDLS and CDR2 is YYNGEE in the germline V gene. V was trimmed by 4 bases and J by 4 bases, leaving 18 bases between them. The CDR3 has 15 amino acids. DNA for the CDR3: TGTGCCAGCAGCCCCACGGGGTCTATAGGGTACGAGCAGTACTTC. It yields the protein CASSPTGSIGYEQYF.

The V call is TRBV7-2, the J call TRBJ2-7; a possible D gene is TRBD2 (5 bases). This CDR3 has 13 residues. CDR1 is SGHTA, CDR2 FQGNSA, per germline. V was shortened by 3 bases and J by 4 bases, with 10 bases between the two germline ends. CDR3 residues: CASSFPGIYEQYF. CDR3 DNA: TGTGCCAGCAGCTTCCCGGGGATTTACGAGCAGTACTTC.